Sequencing of this T cell receptor beta chain was carried out in a study of blood T cells in healthy people across ages. Germline CDR1 DFQATT, CDR2 SNEGSKA (reference sequence). Trimming removed 0 bases at V and 3 bases at J, with 12 bases between. The CDR3 spans 15 residues. Then a second PCR, running roughly 7 to 11 cycles, was carried out with a sample-barcoded 5' primer and a J-beta primer mix. TCRdb used MiXCR to reprocess the 5' RACE reads, holding one entry per CDR3 protein. The data contain about 780,000 distinct CDR3 sequences, around 25% of them seen just once; the ten biggest clones take up 3%. These data were also filed under a second study, of T cells of mothers and their children.

This chain joins TRBV20-1 and TRBJ2-1, with D possibly called TRBD1 or TRBD2 (5 bases each). Source material: blood. The receptor's source is a boy younger than 18 in good health. The CDR3 nucleotides are TGCAGTGCTAGAGATTCGGGGACCCACTACAATGAGCAGTTCTTC. Translated, it gives CSARDSGTHYNEQFF.